Below, one TCR beta chain is given with its context. The target antigen is unknown. The data were taken from a study of identical twins. Notes on the study in general: Donors were not followed over many years; analysis was cross-sectional. Memory repertoires lacked the insertion deficit that abundant cord blood beta clonotypes showed.

With no exceptions, donors were healthy Caucasians. Template switching, a step in the protocol, added a universal primer site, and cDNA carried unique molecular identifiers. TCRdb processed the 5' RACE reads anew with MiXCR; each CDR3 protein has one entry. This table holds around 1.7 million distinct CDR3 sequences, about 32% found once. The germline CDR1 and CDR2 sequences are DFQATT and SNEGSKA (reference sequence). The CDR3 length is 13 residues. This chain joins TRBV20-1 and TRBJ2-1; tentatively, D is TRBD2 (5 bases). The DNA end is more similar to TRBJ2-7, so the J call may be wrong. This receptor was taken from a newborn girl in good health. Sequenced material: cord blood. CDR3 sequence: CSVASSVHNEQYF. The CDR3, as DNA: TGCAGTGTAGCTAGCTCGGTCCACAATGAGCAGTACTTC.